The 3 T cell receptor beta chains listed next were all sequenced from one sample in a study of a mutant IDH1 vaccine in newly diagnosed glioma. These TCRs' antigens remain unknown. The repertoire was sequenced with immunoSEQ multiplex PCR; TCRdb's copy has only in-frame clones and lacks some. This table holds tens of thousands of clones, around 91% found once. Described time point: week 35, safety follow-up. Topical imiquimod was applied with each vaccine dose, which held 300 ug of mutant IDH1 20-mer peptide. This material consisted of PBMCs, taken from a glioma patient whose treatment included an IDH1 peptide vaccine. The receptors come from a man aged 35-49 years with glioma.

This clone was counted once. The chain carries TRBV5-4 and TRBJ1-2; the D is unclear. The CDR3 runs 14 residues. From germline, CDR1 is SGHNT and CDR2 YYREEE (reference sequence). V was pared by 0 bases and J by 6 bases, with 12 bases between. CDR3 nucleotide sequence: TGTGCCAGCAGCTTGGTACGGACCGCTGATGGCTACACCTTC. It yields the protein CASSLVRTADGYTF.

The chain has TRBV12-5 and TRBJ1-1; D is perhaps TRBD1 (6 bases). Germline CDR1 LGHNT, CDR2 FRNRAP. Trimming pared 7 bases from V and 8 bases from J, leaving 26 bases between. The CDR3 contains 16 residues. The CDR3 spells CASALTVGARPPEAFF. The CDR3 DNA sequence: TGTGCTAGTGCCCTCACCGTGGGGGCCAGGCCCCCCGAAGCTTTCTTT.

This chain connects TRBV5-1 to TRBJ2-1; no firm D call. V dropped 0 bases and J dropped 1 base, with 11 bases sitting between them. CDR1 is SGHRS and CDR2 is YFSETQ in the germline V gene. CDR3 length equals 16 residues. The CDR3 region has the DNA TGCGCCAGCAGCTTGGTGGGGTTACAATCCTACAATGAGCAGTTCTTC. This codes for CASSLVGLQSYNEQFF.